The TCR beta chain under discussion was sequenced for a study of blood T cells in healthy people across ages. Study details: About one barcoded beta molecule was captured per two T cells (by template switching).

Note on this clonotype: Its antigen is unknown.

Germline lookup yields CDR1 SGHAT and CDR2 FQNNGV. V gave up 6 bases and J gave up 6 bases; unmatched junction bases: 32. This CDR3 contains 22 residues. Study-level points and caveats: Lack of knowledge of donor CMV status possibly confounded expanded clonotype changes.

Together with a sample-barcoded 5' primer, a J-beta primer mix was included in a second PCR lasting about 7 to 11 cycles. Each cDNA molecule, via a template-switch adaptor with 12 random nucleotides, was tagged. TCRdb passed the 5' RACE reads through MiXCR, listing each CDR3 protein once. The sample has 1.2 million to 1.5 million distinct CDR3 sequences; approximately 60% are singletons. The chain combines TRBV11-2 with TRBJ2-1, with 7 nucleotides matching TRBD2. The sequenced sample was blood. The clonotype comes from a young man in good health. The CDR3 protein is CASSAFGQSGLVVGGGSNEQFF. CDR3 coding DNA: TGTGCCAGCAGTGCCTTTGGGCAAAGTGGACTAGTAGTGGGGGGGGGTAGCAATGAGCAGTTCTTC.